The TCR beta chain under discussion was sequenced for a study of cytomegalovirus exposure and HLA in healthy donors. Study-level findings and limits: HLA-A and HLA-B allele assignments for most subjects were reportedly predicted accurately using TCR beta sequences.

Note on this clone: The antigen remains undetermined.

PCR was performed using 60 Vbeta and 13 Jbeta primers. Profiled with immunoSEQ multiplex PCR; TCRdb holds only in-frame clones, not every one. This sample's table has some 76,000 clones. Material: PBMCs. The receptor comes from a female donor in good health and CMV-seropositive.

DNA of the CDR3: TGTGCCTGGAGTGTATCTTCCCACGAGCAGTACTTC. Amino acids: CAWSVSSHEQYF. The genes are TRBV30 and TRBJ2-7; unclear D gene. CDR3 length: 12 residues. Germline assignment: CDR1 GTSNPN and CDR2 SVGIG (reference sequence). Trimming took 0 bases from V and 5 from J, leaving 8 bases between them. Full variable domain (missing parts from reference TRBV30 and TRBJ2-7): SQTIHQWPATLVQPVGSPLSLECTVEGTSNPNLYWYRQAAGRGLQLLFYSVGIGQISSEVPQNLSASRPQDRQFILSSKKLLLSDSGFYLCAWSVSSHEQYFGPGTRLTVT.